The 8 T cell receptor beta chains below all came from one sample that was sequenced in a study of T cell responses to AZD1222 COVID-19 vaccine. Method: immunoSEQ multiplex PCR; TCRdb's copy keeps in-frame clones and lacks some. The sample has 100,000 to 150,000 clones; 90% are singletons. Here the sequenced sample was peripheral blood, taken on day 0 of MenACWY control vaccination. The receptors here all came from an adult in good health.

This sequence joins TRBV20-1 and TRBJ2-1, with D perhaps matching TRBD1 (5 bases). The V end lost 3 bases, the J end lost 4 bases, and 13 bases lay between the germline ends. Looked up from germline, CDR1 is DFQATT and CDR2 is SNEGSKA (reference sequence). CDR3 size: 14 residues. The CDR3 nucleotides read TGCAGTGCTAGTGACACAGGACCGTACAATGAGCAGTTCTTC. Encoded protein: CSASDTGPYNEQFF.

The chain couples TRBV4-1 to TRBJ2-1; D is perhaps TRBD2 (6 bases). In germline, CDR1 is MGHRA, CDR2 YSYEKL. CDR3 length equals 16 residues. V gave up 0 bases and J gave up 6 bases, with 15 bases separating them. The DNA for the CDR3 is TGCGCCAGCAGCCAAGAGCGGGGCCCTACCCTCAATGAGCAGTTCTTC. It yields the protein CASSQERGPTLNEQFF.

The V gene is TRBV28, the J gene TRBJ1-4; D is ambiguous. V shed 2 bases and J shed 8 bases, with 9 bases lying between them. CDR3 length: 13 amino acids. Germline CDR1 MDHEN, CDR2 SYDVKM. DNA for the CDR3: TGTGCCAGCAGTTTAGACCCTGGGGAAAAACTGTTTTTT. Protein product: CASSLDPGEKLFF.

This chain connects TRBV28 to TRBJ2-2; 8 positions agree with TRBD2. This CDR3 is 16 amino acids long. Germline CDR1 is MDHEN and CDR2 is SYDVKM. V shed 6 bases and J 9 bases; nucleotides not matched to a gene: 15. The DNA for the CDR3 is TGTGCCAGCAGGACCGCCGGGGGGGCCCTGAGCTGGGAGCTGTTTTTT. Translating it yields CASRTAGGALSWELFF.

This clone was counted a single time. V gene TRBV6-1 combines with J gene TRBJ1-4; D ambiguous. Germline V gene data show CDR1 as MNHNS and CDR2 as SASEGT. CDR3 size: 16 residues. V was shortened by 0 bases and J by 0 bases, with 8 bases between the two germline ends. The CDR3 DNA is TGTGCCAGCAGTGAAGCCCGGAAGGCAACTAATGAAAAACTGTTTTTT. Encoded protein: CASSEARKATNEKLFF.

The chain carries TRBV11-2 and TRBJ1-5, with TRBD1 matching over 9 bases. This CDR3 has 13 amino acids. After removal of 5 bases from V and 5 bases from J, the junction contained 1 base not matched to a gene. Looked up from germline, CDR1 is SGHAT and CDR2 is FQNNGV. CDR3 region: CASSRDRDQPQHF. CDR3 sequence (DNA): TGTGCCAGCAGCAGGGACAGGGATCAGCCCCAGCATTTT. The whole variable domain, remainder taken from reference TRBV11-2 and TRBJ1-5, is EAGVAQSPRYKIIEKRQSVAFWCNPISGHATLYWYQQILGQGPKLLIQFQNNGVVDDSQLPKDRFSAERLKGVDSTLKIQPAKLEDSAVYLCASSRDRDQPQHFGDGTRLSIL.

The chain uses TRBV28 and TRBJ2-5; 7 nucleotides align to TRBD1. After removal of 6 bases from V and 4 bases from J, the junction contained 11 bases not matched to a gene. The CDR3 totals 15 residues. The germline gives CDR1 MDHEN, CDR2 SYDVKM. In nucleotides, the CDR3 is TGTGCCAGCAGGCCCCAGACAGGGACGGGAGAGACCCAGTACTTC. Protein product: CASRPQTGTGETQYF.

J is TRBJ1-1 and V is TRBV5-6; 8 bases match TRBD1. Germline V lookup: CDR1 SGHDT, CDR2 YYEEEE. The trim removed 2 bases at V and 4 bases at J, leaving 4 bases unmatched. CDR3 length: 14 amino acids. The CDR3 region has the DNA TGTGCCAGCAGCTTCCGGGACAGGAGCACTGAAGCTTTCTTT. It is translated as CASSFRDRSTEAFF.